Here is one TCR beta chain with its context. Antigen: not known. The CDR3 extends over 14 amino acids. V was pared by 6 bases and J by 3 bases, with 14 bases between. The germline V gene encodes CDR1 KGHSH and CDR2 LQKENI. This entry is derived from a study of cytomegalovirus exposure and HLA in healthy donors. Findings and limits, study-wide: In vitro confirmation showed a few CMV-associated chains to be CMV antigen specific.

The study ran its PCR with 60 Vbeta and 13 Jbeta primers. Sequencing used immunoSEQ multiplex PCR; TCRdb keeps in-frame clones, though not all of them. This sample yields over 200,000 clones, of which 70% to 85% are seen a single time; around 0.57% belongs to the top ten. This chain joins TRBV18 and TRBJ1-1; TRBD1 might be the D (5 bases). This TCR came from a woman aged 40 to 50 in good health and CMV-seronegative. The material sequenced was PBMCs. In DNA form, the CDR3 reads TGTGCCAGCTCTCGTACCACCAGGGACACTGAAGCTTTCTTT. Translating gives CASSRTTRDTEAFF.